These 12 T cell receptor beta chains share one sample of origin, sequenced in a study of blood T cell repertoires in COVID-19. Method: immunoSEQ multiplex PCR; TCRdb's copy keeps in-frame clones and lacks some. Here the sample spans 55,000 to 65,000 clones, about nine tenths being singletons. Sequences were obtained from peripheral blood. The receptors shown here come from a human donor with active COVID-19. The donor label of this sample is uncertain.

The rearrangement links TRBV18 to TRBJ2-3; no definite D call. The CDR3 is made up of 14 amino acids. Germline lookup yields CDR1 KGHSH and CDR2 LQKENI. V lost 4 bases to trimming and J lost 0 bases, with 8 bases between them. The CDR3 spells CASSQRSSTDTQYF. CDR3 nucleotide sequence: TGTGCCAGCTCACAAAGGAGTAGCACAGATACGCAGTATTTT.

This chain joins TRBV2 and TRBJ2-1; possibly TRBD2 for D (7 bases). Germline values: CDR1 SNHLY, CDR2 FYNNEI. CDR3 length equals 17 residues. The V end lost 8 bases, the J end lost 7 bases, and 27 bases lay between the germline ends. The CDR3 spells CASPLAVGGLTSNEQFF. DNA of the CDR3: TGTGCCAGCCCCCTAGCGGTCGGGGGCCTGACGAGTAATGAGCAGTTCTTC.

This clone was counted a few times. The junction departs from the called germline gene at one end, perhaps through a read error. The V gene is TRBV3-1 (or the pseudogene TRBV3-2), the J gene TRBJ2-2; possible D gene TRBD1, 6 bases. This CDR3 spans 16 amino acids. Germline CDR1 and CDR2: LGHDT and YNNKEL (reference sequence). CDR3 nucleotide sequence: TGTGCCAGCACCCAAATTACAGGGATCAACACCGGGGAGCTGTTTTTT. It yields the protein CASTQITGINTGELFF.

The chain is built from TRBV21-1 and TRBJ1-2; TRBD1 is the table's D call, not checked against the DNA. TRBV21-1 is given as a pseudogene. The CDR3 is made up of 21 amino acids. CDR3 nucleotide sequence: TGTGCCAGCAGCAACAGGGGATACTATATCATTTGTGGACTGGCTGACTATGGCTACACCTTC. This translates into CASSNRGYYIICGLADYGYTF.

The chain employs TRBV7-8 and TRBJ2-5; TRBD2 matches at 14 bases. V shed 5 bases and J 3 bases; nucleotides not matched to a gene: 2. The CDR3 consists of 15 residues. From germline, CDR1 is SGHVS and CDR2 FQNEAQ. The CDR3 spells CASSRLAGGKETQYF. CDR3 bases: TGTGCCAGCAGCAGACTAGCGGGGGGGAAAGAGACCCAGTACTTC.

The chain carries TRBV7-3 and TRBJ1-1, with 10 nucleotides matching TRBD1. This CDR3 comprises 17 residues. J lost 0 bases, V lost 4 bases, and 8 bases had no gene match. Germline CDR1 reads SGHTA; CDR2 reads FQGTGA. The CDR3 sequence: CASSSTGGSGMNTEAFF. The CDR3 DNA follows: TGTGCCAGCAGCTCGACAGGGGGCTCGGGTATGAACACTGAAGCTTTCTTT.

This clone has only one observation. The chain has TRBV4-2 and TRBJ2-3, with 7 nucleotides matching TRBD2. Germline V gene sequence: CDR1 LGHNA, CDR2 YNFKEQ. Trimming removed 8 bases from V and 6 bases from J; junction bases left unmatched: 8. This CDR3 comprises 13 residues. CDR3 residues: CASASGPPDTQYF. The CDR3 coding sequence is TGTGCCAGCGCTAGCGGACCTCCCGATACGCAGTATTTT.

The chain links TRBV5-1 to TRBJ1-2, with TRBD1 as a possible D gene (6 bases). Germline CDR1 reads SGHRS; CDR2 reads YFSETQ. The CDR3 runs 13 residues. V gave up 4 bases and J gave up 4 bases, with 11 bases separating them. CDR3 sequence reads: CASSRDIRYGYTF. As DNA, the CDR3 is TGCGCCAGCAGCAGGGACATACGCTATGGCTACACCTTC.

This chain joins TRBV7-2 and TRBJ2-2; the match to TRBD2 covers 8 bases. The CDR3 consists of 15 residues. Unmatched junction bases numbered 4, after V lost 1 base and J lost 6 bases. Germline V gives CDR1 SGHTA, CDR2 FQGNSA. The CDR3, as DNA: TGTGCCAGCAGCTTAGGAGCGGGAGTGGCCGGGGAGCTGTTTTTT. The encoded protein is CASSLGAGVAGELFF.

V and J are TRBV25-1 and TRBJ2-5; 8 bases align to TRBD2. The V gene end was trimmed by 7 bases and the J gene end by 5 bases; junction bases not matched to a gene: 9. This CDR3 is built from 14 residues. Germline V lookup: CDR1 MGHDK, CDR2 SYGVNS. The CDR3 DNA reads as TGTGCCAGCATATCGGGGGGGCCGGGGGAGACCCAGTACTTC. It translates to CASISGGPGETQYF.

The rearrangement uses TRBV6-6 and TRBJ2-5; 11 nucleotides agree with TRBD2. The germline gives CDR1 MNHNY, CDR2 SVGAGI (reference sequence). This CDR3 has 17 residues. With 5 bases clipped from V and 5 bases from J, the junction kept 13 bases outside the gene matches. CDR3 amino acids: CASSPPLSGRAVETQYF. CDR3 coding DNA: TGTGCCAGCAGTCCCCCCCTTAGCGGGAGGGCGGTGGAGACCCAGTACTTC.

The chain links TRBV7-2 to TRBJ2-2, with 8 bases aligning to TRBD1. From germline, CDR1 is SGHTA and CDR2 FQGNSA. Losses at the gene ends were 7 bases for V and 7 bases for J; bases not matched to a gene: 8. This CDR3 has 14 residues. This CDR3 reads CASTPRQGSGELFF. The CDR3 DNA follows: TGTGCCAGCACCCCACGACAGGGGAGCGGGGAGCTGTTTTTT.